The 23 T cell receptor beta chains reported below all come from one sample, sequenced in a study of T cell clonality in common variable immunodeficiency. Overall study results and limits: In common variable immunodeficiency, TCR beta chains reportedly carried fewer deletions and N-nucleotide insertions.

Method: immunoSEQ multiplex PCR; TCRdb's copy keeps in-frame clones and lacks some. The sample is made up of roughly 25,000 clones, none counted only once. These TCRs' antigens remain unknown. The specimen was peripheral blood mononuclear cells. Receptors originate from a human donor with common variable immunodeficiency.

The CDR3 region is CASSEGTRANEKLFF. The CDR3 bases that were read are TGTGCCAGCAGTGAAGGGACAAGGGCTAATGAAAAA. This chain connects TRBV6-1 to TRBJ1-4; weak D call: TRBD1 (5 bases). The CDR3 end is not reached by the read, which stops 3 residues before it; the germline J gene fills it in. Trimming shortened V by 1 base and J by 3 bases, and 9 bases separated the two germline ends. There are 15 residues in the CDR3. Germline V lookup: CDR1 MNHNS, CDR2 SASEGT.

The table lists this clone with many counts. Incomplete CDR3 DNA: TGTGCCAGCAGCCTTCTTGGTCCCGGAGAGACC. Protein sequence: CASSLLGPGET. The complete CDR3 protein is CASSLLGPGETQYF. The chain recombines TRBV7-3 with TRBJ2-5, with D unclear. The DNA ends 3 residues before the CDR3 does, and the rest of the CDR3 is filled in from the germline J gene. Trimming removed 5 bases at V and 4 bases at J, with 14 bases between. The CDR3 loop spans 14 amino acids. Germline V gives CDR1 SGHTA, CDR2 FQGTGA.

This clone has more than one count but fewer than ten. From the germline J gene comes the end of the CDR3, since the read stops 3 residues before it. The chain has TRBV20-1 and TRBJ1-3, with TRBD1 matching 9 bases. The trim removed 4 bases at V and 3 bases at J, leaving 10 bases unmatched. The CDR3 is made up of 16 amino acids. CDR1 is DFQATT, CDR2 SNEGSKA, per germline (reference sequence). The sequenced CDR3 bases are TGCAGTGCTACCGCCGGGACAGGGAGTTTTGGAAACACC. Protein: CSATAGTGSFGNT. The entire CDR3 is CSATAGTGSFGNTIYF.

This clone turned up a few times. The read terminates 3 residues before the CDR3 end, so the remaining end is supplied by the germline J gene. The chain links TRBV7-8 to TRBJ2-7; possibly TRBD1 for D (6 bases). The CDR3 loop spans 14 amino acids. The V end lost 5 bases, the J end lost 6 bases, and 17 bases lay between the germline ends. CDR1 and CDR2 (germline): SGHVS, FQNEAQ. CDR3 bases read: TGTGCCAGCAGCCAGGCAGGGGTTGTGGGCGAG. This codes for CASSQAGVVGE. The whole CDR3 sequence is CASSQAGVVGEQYF.

Concerning this clone itself: The read ends 3 residues early relative to the CDR3; the germline J gene fills the gap. The chain links TRBV2 to TRBJ1-5, with D maybe TRBD1 (6 bases). This CDR3 is 14 amino acids long. Trimming cost V 6 bases and J 4 bases, with 13 bases left between them. CDR1 is SNHLY and CDR2 is FYNNEI in the germline V gene. CDR3 sequence: CASRRDTPNQPQHF. The CDR3 bases that were read are TGTGCCAGCAGGCGGGACACTCCGAATCAGCCC.

A few counts support this clone. At one end the junction does not follow the germline gene, possibly because of a read error. The covered CDR3 bases are TGTGCCAGTCAGAGACAAATCTACAGGGCCCTTAGCAAGCAGCCC. The encoded protein is CASQRQIYRALSKQP. The CDR3 reads in full as CASQRQIYRALSKQPQHF. J is TRBJ1-5 and V is TRBV7-3; TRBD1 might be the D (6 bases). Coverage ceases 3 residues before the CDR3 finishes, and the germline J gene fills in the end. This CDR3 has 18 amino acids. Germline V lookup: CDR1 SGHTA, CDR2 FQGTGA. Supplemented by reference TRBV7-3 and TRBJ1-5, the full variable domain reads GAGVSQTPSNKVTEKGKYVELRCDPISGHTALYWYRQSLGQGPEFLIYFQGTGAADDSGLPNDRFFAVRPEGSVSTLKIQRTERGDSAVYLCASQRQIYRALSKQPQHFGDGTRLSIL.

There are a few counts of this clone. The CDR3 is cut off 3 residues early in the read; its end comes from the germline J gene. The rearrangement links TRBV19 to TRBJ2-2; 7 bases align to TRBD1. The CDR3 runs to 12 residues. Per germline, CDR1 LNHDA and CDR2 SQIVND (reference sequence). Trimming at V came to 11 bases and at J to 4 bases, leaving 4 bases not matched to a gene. CDR3 sequence reads: CALQGITGELFF. The sequenced part of the CDR3 DNA is TGTGCCCTACAGGGGATCACCGGGGAG.

This clone was seen a few times. With the read ending 3 residues before the CDR3 end, the germline J gene is used to fill in that end. The V call is TRBV7-6, the J call TRBJ2-5; 11 nucleotides align to TRBD2. The CDR3 is 14 amino acids. Germline assignment: CDR1 SGHVS and CDR2 FNYEAQ. Trimming took 8 bases from V and 4 from J; bases not matched to a gene: 6. The CDR3 sequence is CASAGGLAGETQYF. The part of the CDR3 DNA that was read is TGTGCCAGCGCAGGCGGACTAGCGGGAGAGACC. Full variable domain (missing parts from reference TRBV7-6 and TRBJ2-5): GAGVSQSPRYKVTKRGQDVALRCDPISGHVSLYWYRQALGQGPEFLTYFNYEAQQDKSGLPNDRFSAERPEGSISTLTIQRTEQRDSAMYRCASAGGLAGETQYFGPGTRLLVL.

This clone was seen many times. The CDR3 extends 3 residues past the end of the read, so its final part is completed from the germline J gene. This chain links TRBV20-1 with TRBJ2-7; either TRBD1 or TRBD2 may supply D (5 bases each). Germline loops: CDR1 DFQATT, CDR2 SNEGSKA (reference sequence). The V end was cut by 6 bases, the J end by 0 bases, with 9 bases between. The CDR3 covers 12 residues. Partial CDR3 DNA: TGCAGTGCGCCAGGGAGCTCCTACGAG. Translated: CSAPGSSYE. In full, the CDR3 reads CSAPGSSYEQYF.

This clone was observed a handful of times. The read falls 3 residues short of the CDR3 end, and the missing part is taken from the germline J gene. This rearrangement joins TRBV30 to TRBJ2-7; 7 bases are a match to TRBD1. CDR3 length: 16 residues. Germline CDR1 GTSNPN, CDR2 SVGIG (reference sequence). V was clipped by 4 bases and J by 3 bases; unmatched bases: 15. The CDR3 DNA, read in part, is TGTGCCTGGACCAACCCTCGACGGGACAGCCTCTACGAG. It codes for CAWTNPRRDSLYE. The entire CDR3 is CAWTNPRRDSLYEQYF.

On this clone itself: The CDR3 goes on 3 residues after the read ends, and that part is filled in from the germline J gene. This chain links TRBV29-1 with TRBJ2-1; 8 bases match TRBD1. Losses at the gene ends were 4 bases for V and 3 bases for J; bases not matched to a gene: 2. The CDR3 covers 13 residues. CDR1 and CDR2 (germline): SQVTM, ANQGSEA. The CDR3 protein is CSVGTGGYNEQFF. Partial CDR3 DNA: TGCAGCGTTGGAACAGGGGGCTACAATGAG.

The sample holds a few counts of this clone. A junction boundary mismatches the germline segment, possibly from a read error. The read terminates 3 residues ahead of where the CDR3 ends, so the germline J gene completes it. The V and J genes are TRBV7-9 and TRBJ2-5; no clear D gene. Germline assignment: CDR1 SEHNR and CDR2 FQNEAQ (reference sequence). The CDR3 length is 13 residues. The chain's CDR3 is CSSSSHRQETQYF. CDR3 DNA (partial): TGTTCCAGCAGCTCTCACAGACAAGAGACC.

This clone was counted ten times or more. The CDR3 end falls 3 residues outside the read, so it is completed with the germline J gene. The rearrangement links TRBV7-2 to TRBJ2-1, with D hard to call. Per the germline V gene, CDR1 is SGHTA and CDR2 is FQGNSA. Trimming took 1 base from V and 6 from J, leaving 10 bases between them. The CDR3 has 14 amino acids. The covered CDR3 bases are TGTGCCAGCAGCTTAGGATCCCAGTCCAATGAG. It codes for CASSLGSQSNE. The whole CDR3 protein is CASSLGSQSNEQFF.

This clone was recorded at least ten times. The read halts 3 residues ahead of the CDR3 end, with the missing end drawn from the germline J gene. The gene calls are TRBV18 and TRBJ1-5, with 8 bases aligning to TRBD1. Germline CDR1 reads KGHSH; CDR2 reads LQKENI. This CDR3 has 16 residues. V lost 6 bases and J lost 4; bases outside the gene matches: 11. Here the CDR3 reads CASSRTGSGGNQPQHF. CDR3 DNA, as far as it was read: TGTGCCAGCTCGCGGACAGGGAGTGGAGGTAATCAGCCC.

A word on this clone: The read finishes 3 residues shy of the CDR3 end, and the germline J gene is used to complete it. J is TRBJ1-2 and V is TRBV19; TRBD1 matches 10 bases. After removal of 3 bases from V and 1 base from J, the junction contained 5 bases not matched to a gene. The V gene's germline CDR1 is LNHDA and CDR2 SQIVND (reference sequence). The CDR3 has 16 amino acids. The sequenced part of the CDR3 DNA is TGTGCCAGTAGTATCTTCTGGACAGGGGGTAACTATGGC. Its protein is CASSIFWTGGNYG. The entire CDR3 sequence reads CASSIFWTGGNYGYTF.

Worth noting for this clone: The read ends 3 residues shy of where the CDR3 ends; the end is completed using the germline J gene. The V call is TRBV19, the J call TRBJ2-2; no reliable D call. CDR3 length: 13 residues. V was cut by 4 bases and J by 5 bases, with 8 bases left in between. Looked up from germline, CDR1 is LNHDA and CDR2 is SQIVND (reference sequence). This CDR3 is CASSTPGTGELFF. The CDR3 DNA, read in part, is TGTGCCAGTAGTACCCCCGGGACCGGGGAG.

This clone showed up just a few times. The CDR3 goes on 3 residues after the read ends, and that part is filled in from the germline J gene. The chain couples TRBV2 to TRBJ1-6, with 8 bases aligning to TRBD1. Germline V gene sequence: CDR1 SNHLY, CDR2 FYNNEI. V shed 5 bases and J 9 bases; nucleotides not matched to a gene: 6. CDR3 length: 14 residues. CDR3 protein: CASSRGDRGSPLHF. CDR3 bases read: TGTGCCAGCAGTCGAGGAGACAGGGGTTCACCC. The whole variable domain, filled in from reference TRBV2 and TRBJ1-6, reads EPEVTQTPSHQVTQMGQEVILRCVPISNHLYFYWYRQILGQKVEFLVSFYNNEISEKSEIFDDQFSVERPDGSNFTLKIRSTKLEDSAMYFCASSRGDRGSPLHFGNGTRLTVT.

This clone was observed at least ten times. The read stops 3 residues short of the end of the CDR3; the missing end is completed from the germline J gene. The genes are TRBV5-5 and TRBJ1-4; possible D gene TRBD1, 6 bases. The CDR3 is 15 amino acids. The V end was cut by 4 bases, the J end by 4 bases, with 14 bases between. Germline V gene lookup returns CDR1 SGHKS and CDR2 YYEKEE (reference sequence). The CDR3 DNA, read in part, is TGTGCCAGCAGCGTTCGGACAGCTTATAATGAAAAA. Protein product: CASSVRTAYNEK. The CDR3 as a whole reads CASSVRTAYNEKLFF.

This clone has a count of ten or more. Read sequence stops 3 residues before the CDR3 end, and the germline J gene provides the missing end. The rearrangement links TRBV19 to TRBJ2-7, with 14 nucleotides matching TRBD2. CDR1 LNHDA and CDR2 SQIVND come from the germline V gene (reference sequence). The CDR3 covers 19 residues. V dropped 1 base and J dropped 0; count of bases not matched to a gene: 8. CDR3 region: CASSIGGAGTSGSSYEQYF. The part of the CDR3 DNA that was read is TGTGCCAGTAGTATAGGGGGCGCCGGGACTAGCGGGAGCTCCTACGAG. Drawing the rest from reference TRBV19 and TRBJ2-7, the complete variable domain is DGGITQSPKYLFRKEGQNVTLSCEQNLNHDAMYWYRQDPGQGLRLIYYSQIVNDFQKGDIAEGYSVSREKKESFPLTVTSAQKNPTAFYLCASSIGGAGTSGSSYEQYFGPGTRLTVT.

Note on this clone: The CDR3 extends 3 residues past the end of the read, so its final part is completed from the germline J gene. The V gene is TRBV6-1, the J gene TRBJ1-2, with 7 bases identical to TRBD1. The V segment lost 4 bases and the J segment 1 base; nucleotides outside the gene matches: 6. Germline V gene sequence: CDR1 MNHNS, CDR2 SASEGT. This CDR3 has 15 residues. The CDR3 loop reads CASSARQGFNYGYTF. The covered CDR3 bases are TGTGCCAGCAGTGCTCGACAGGGTTTTAACTATGGC.

This clone has at least ten counts. The CDR3 end falls 3 residues outside the read, so it is completed with the germline J gene. V is TRBV19 and J is TRBJ2-3; D is unclear. The germline CDR1 and CDR2 sequences are LNHDA and SQIVND (reference sequence). Trimming removed 3 bases at V and 2 bases at J, with 15 bases between. CDR3 length equals 16 residues. CDR3 DNA (partial): TGTGCCAGTAGTATCCCGACTCCCCGAGACACAGATACG. Translation gives CASSIPTPRDTDT. The entire CDR3 protein is CASSIPTPRDTDTQYF.

This clone was picked up a small number of times. Read sequence stops 3 residues before the CDR3 end, and the germline J gene provides the missing end. The gene calls are TRBV5-1 and TRBJ1-5; tentatively, D is TRBD1 (5 bases). Between the trimmed V and J ends, which lost 8 bases and 2 bases, there was a span of 17 bases. This CDR3 comprises 15 residues. In germline, CDR1 is SGHRS, CDR2 YFSETQ. The CDR3 sequence is CASSGGAGGNQPQHF. CDR3 bases read: TGCGCCAGTTCGGGTGGAGCGGGGGGCAATCAGCCC.

This clone was picked up a small number of times. The read terminates 3 residues ahead of where the CDR3 ends, so the germline J gene completes it. This rearrangement joins TRBV7-8 to TRBJ1-5; D gene ambiguous. The CDR3 runs 16 residues. CDR1 SGHVS and CDR2 FQNEAQ come from the germline V gene. V was cut by 0 bases and J by 4 bases, with 13 bases left in between. The chain's CDR3 is CASSLASLRPNQPQHF. The CDR3 DNA, read in part, is TGTGCCAGCAGCTTAGCGAGTCTACGCCCTAATCAGCCC.